Detailed here is one T cell receptor beta chain. This entry belongs to a study of technical replicates of blood from several donors. This CDR3 contains 16 residues. With V trimmed by 4 bases and J by 7 bases, 14 bases remained unmatched. Germline values: CDR1 SGHRS, CDR2 YFSETQ. Sequencing was performed with immunoSEQ multiplex PCR; in TCRdb, only in-frame clones are kept and a portion is missing. The sample consists of tens of thousands of clones, about 94% of them appearing once. The V call is TRBV5-1, the J call TRBJ2-1; 7 bases are shared with TRBD2. Sequencing was performed on T cells isolated from PBMCs. This TCR came from a human donor in good health. The CDR3 DNA reads TGCGCCAGCAGCGACCCCGGGCGCCTCGGGGGGAATGAGCAGTTCTTC. It encodes CASSDPGRLGGNEQFF.